This note documents a single T cell receptor beta chain sequence. This clone's antigen is unknown. No base quality values were provided; no much bigger clone lies one nucleotide off. Healthy HIV-negative adults with no recently reported acute infections or vaccinations were included as donors. Every donor was a Caucasian adult residing in Nashville, Tennessee, USA. CD4+ T cells were enriched through magnetic negative selection, after which naive cells were positively selected on CD45RA and the remaining negative fraction served as the memory subset. Blood was collected by leukapheresis, and PBMCs were isolated by Ficoll-Histopaque density gradient centrifugation and then cryopreserved in liquid nitrogen vapor phase. Analytical flow cytometry was used to check the purity and quantity of each magnetically sorted T cell population. Genomic DNA was isolated from every sorted fraction and measured by UV absorbance on a Nanodrop 2000c.

This entry belongs to a study of shared clonotypes between healthy human individuals (TCRdb year 2020). Some background on the complete study: A couple of women and a few men aged 18 to 49 years were included in the cohort. Per donor, three plates each were used for CD4 naive and CD4 memory, two for CD8 naive, and one for CD8 memory. The study deeply sequenced blood TCR repertoires of five healthy adults to estimate repertoire size and the extent of clonotype sharing between individuals. To increase sequencing depth and limit assay-specific biases, different laboratories used diverse techniques to prepare libraries and sequence TCR repertoires. Leukapheresis yielded between about 0.85 and 10 billion PBMCs per donor.

TCR CDR3 regions were amplified from genomic DNA by multiplex PCR using the deep immunoSEQ assay. Extracted genomic DNA from each cell subset was spread evenly across all wells of several immunoSEQ 96-well plates, with each plate serving as a replicate. For sorted subsets, about 0.2 ug genomic DNA, equal to some 30,000 T cell genomes, was loaded into each replicate PCR. The purified libraries were quantified using a Qubit 3.0 fluorometer, sized with a Bioanalyzer 2100, and then quantified again using the KAPA Library Quantification kit. A separate single-read 150-cycle Illumina NextSeq 550 flow cell was used to sequence each immunoSEQ 96-well plate. In the original analysis: Because the immunoSEQ output included only junctional sequences and no quality scores, the filtering could not be the same as the filtering used for full-length reads. To assign V/J genes and CDR3, sequences were annotated against IMGT germline references using PyIR, a Python wrapper for IgBLAST v1.9. Reads were filtered out if the reads had weak V/J assignments (E-value above 1e-6), no CDR3, stop codons, out-of-frame junctions, or ambiguous translated residues. A V3J clonotype was defined by an identical inferred V gene, J gene, and CDR3 amino acid sequence. Percentage overlap between repertoires was calculated by dividing the number of shared unique clonotypes by the size of the smaller repertoire. Three approaches were used to assess repertoire richness: RTK rarefaction, the Chao1 estimator, and Recon v2.1 estimates of unobserved clonotypes. Generation probabilities for all TCRbeta clonotypes obtained by the gDNA method from a handful of donors were computed using OLGA. Entries here come from immuneACCESS through TCRdb and include only in-frame sequences with V and J called. Some clones fail to appear in such tables; in the studies checked, an unresolved V gene covers under half of the shortfall, and the cause of the remainder is unknown. That table gives V, J and clone size, and the DNA gave D and trimming. The sample includes around 980,000 clones, with about 80% observed a single time. 0.61% of the sample rests with the top ten.

The paper as a whole reports these results and caveats: Incomplete sequencing was indicated by rarefaction of sorted-subset datasets, despite the large sequencing depth. Pairwise subsampling led to the expectation that sequencing depth would affect the degree of clonotype sharing among donors. Larger estimated clonotype richness was generally found for naive subsets than for memory subsets. Because the study included only a small number of donors, the genetic and exposure-history diversity represented was limited. Only blood was sampled, and tissue TCR repertoires likely differ from those in blood. Approximately 5% of naive CD4, around 3.6% of naive CD8, roughly 2.5% of memory CD4, and less than 0.45% of memory CD8 clonotypes were shared across a handful of donors. Compared with non-shared clonotypes, the clonotypes found in all four sorted-subset donors had higher generation probabilities.

Deletion took 2 bases off V and 3 bases off J, with a span of 13 bases between the germline ends. CDR1 and CDR2 are read off the germline V gene (reference sequence) as MNHEY and SMNVEV. There are 16 amino acids in the CDR3, from cysteine to phenylalanine inclusive. The entry retains the CDR3 DNA only, 48 bases that are in frame from base 1. Sequencing was done on a sample of memory CD4+ T cells from PBMCs. According to the study, the label for this sample's cell subset or site signals: CD45RA-negative fraction. This TCR was recovered from a man in his late teens or twenties in good health. Some clones in this sample may be carry-over from other donors' samples. The chain joins TRBV27 to TRBJ2-2; the D gene cannot be named for sure. The CDR3 is CASSLSPRPDTGELFF. The DNA sequence reads TGTGCCAGCAGTTTAAGCCCTCGTCCCGACACCGGGGAGCTGTTTTTT.